The 30 T cell receptor beta chains reported below all come from one sample, sequenced in a study of blood T cell repertoires in COVID-19. The method was immunoSEQ multiplex PCR; TCRdb's version includes in-frame clones alone and lacks a portion of them. In the table there are some 66,000 clones, 70% to 85% of which are singletons. The sequenced sample was peripheral blood. Source of these receptors: a man aged 55 to 70 with acute or convalescent COVID-19.

The J gene is TRBJ1-4, the V gene TRBV18; 7 nucleotides align to TRBD1. CDR1 and CDR2 from the germline V gene are KGHSH and LQKENI. J was trimmed by 12 bases and V by 5 bases; bases with no gene match: 6. This CDR3 has 12 residues. The CDR3 sequence is CASSNDRVELFF. The CDR3 DNA reads TGTGCCAGCTCAAATGACAGGGTCGAACTGTTTTTT.

The chain uses TRBV10-1 and TRBJ2-3; D is perhaps TRBD2 (5 bases). Germline values: CDR1 WNHNN, CDR2 SYGVQD (reference sequence). V lost 4 bases, J lost 2 bases, and 10 bases lay in between. CDR3 length: 14 residues. The CDR3 here is CASSAGKSTDTQYF. CDR3 nucleotides: TGCGCCAGCAGTGCGGGGAAATCCACAGATACGCAGTATTTT.

The rearrangement uses TRBV5-1 and TRBJ1-4; TRBD1 aligns across 7 bases. The CDR3 consists of 15 residues. The germline gives CDR1 SGHRS, CDR2 YFSETQ. Germline trimming cut 4 bases from V and 2 bases from J; bases unmatched to any gene: 5. CDR3 in DNA: TGCGCCAGCAGCCCGCAGGGGGGCACTAATGAAAAACTGTTTTTT. Protein product: CASSPQGGTNEKLFF.

The chain recombines TRBV5-1 with TRBJ1-1; D possibly corresponds to TRBD1 (5 bases). Trimming pared 4 bases from V and 6 bases from J, leaving 19 bases between. The CDR3 contains 15 residues. Germline V gene sequence: CDR1 SGHRS, CDR2 YFSETQ. The CDR3 coding sequence is TGCGCCAGCAGCCCCGGTTCCCAGGGAGGTGCTGAAGCTTTCTTT. This encodes CASSPGSQGGAEAFF.

The chain links TRBV5-1 to TRBJ1-1, with no clear D. The CDR3 is made up of 14 amino acids. Germline CDR1 SGHRS, CDR2 YFSETQ. The ends were cut back, 1 base at V and 0 bases at J, with 7 bases in the middle. The CDR3 protein is CASSLMSVNTEAFF. The CDR3 DNA is TGCGCCAGCAGCTTGATGTCTGTGAACACTGAAGCTTTCTTT.

The chain couples TRBV7-9 to TRBJ1-4, with TRBD1 identical over 7 bases. Germline trimming cut 2 bases from V and 5 bases from J; bases unmatched to any gene: 2. CDR1 SEHNR and CDR2 FQNEAQ come from the germline V gene (reference sequence). The CDR3 extends over 14 amino acids. Written as DNA, the CDR3 is TGTGCCAGCAGCTTACCGGGACAGAATGAAAAACTGTTTTTT. Encoded protein: CASSLPGQNEKLFF.

The V gene is TRBV5-1, the J gene TRBJ1-1, with 8 bases lining up with TRBD1. CDR3 length: 15 residues. CDR1 and CDR2 (germline): SGHRS, YFSETQ. V lost 0 bases to trimming and J lost 2 bases; unmatched junction nucleotides: 3. In DNA, the CDR3 is TGCGCCAGCAGCTTGGGGGGACAGGCTAACACTGAAGCTTTCTTT. The encoded protein is CASSLGGQANTEAFF.

The rearrangement links TRBV7-2 to TRBJ1-2; 10 bases align to TRBD1. V gave up 6 bases and J gave up 2 bases; unmatched junction bases: 6. CDR1 is SGHTA and CDR2 is FQGNSA in the germline V gene. The length of the CDR3 is 15 residues. This chain's CDR3 is CASRLGQGVNYGYTF. CDR3 in DNA: TGTGCCAGCAGACTCGGACAGGGGGTGAACTATGGCTACACCTTC.

A remark on this clone: The germline gene is not matched at one end of the junction; a read error may be the cause. V usage is TRBV11-2 and J usage is TRBJ1-2, with D unclear. The CDR3 sequence is 12 residues long. The germline gives CDR1 SGHAT, CDR2 FQNNGV. As DNA, the CDR3 is TGTGCCAGCAGCTTAGATGGGAGGCAGGCTCGGTTC. This codes for CASSLDGRQARF.

The rearrangement links TRBV15 to TRBJ2-3, with 10 nucleotides matching TRBD2. The junction had 4 bases not matched to a gene; V was cut back by 0 bases and J by 4 bases. Germline CDR1 is LNHNV and CDR2 is YYDKDF (reference sequence). The length of the CDR3 is 16 residues. As DNA, the CDR3 is TGTGCCACCAGCAGAGAGTCTAGCGGGAGCTCAGATACGCAGTATTTT. Amino acid sequence: CATSRESSGSSDTQYF.

J is TRBJ1-1 and V is TRBV30, with a tentative D call TRBD1 (5 bases). Germline V gene lookup returns CDR1 GTSNPN and CDR2 SVGIG (reference sequence). Between the trimmed V and J ends, which lost 2 bases and 8 bases, there was a span of 15 bases. The CDR3 sequence is 13 residues long. CDR3 nucleotides: TGTGCCTGGAGTCCCGAAATGACAGAAGAAGCTTTCTTT. This codes for CAWSPEMTEEAFF.

This sequence joins TRBV19 and TRBJ2-4; D possibly corresponds to TRBD2 (5 bases). Trimming removed 2 bases at V and 10 bases at J, with 24 bases between. The CDR3 runs 17 residues. Germline V gene data show CDR1 as LNHDA and CDR2 as SQIVND (reference sequence). CDR3 nucleotide sequence: TGTGCCAGTAGTATATCCTCGCGGAGAGCGGCGCCGGGTATTCAGTACTTC. As protein: CASSISSRRAAPGIQYF.

In nucleotides, the CDR3 is TGTGCCAGCAGTGTGGGACTAGGGCAAGATACGCAGTATTTT. Translated: CASSVGLGQDTQYF. The chain combines TRBV2 with TRBJ2-3, with 8 nucleotides matching TRBD2. CDR3 length equals 14 residues. V lost 4 bases and J lost 5; bases outside the gene matches: 5. CDR1 and CDR2 (germline): SNHLY, FYNNEI.

V usage is TRBV6-5 and J usage is TRBJ1-1; D uncertain. With 7 bases removed from V and 1 base from J, the gap between germline ends came to 10 bases. Per the germline V gene, CDR1 is MNHEY and CDR2 is SVGAGI. This CDR3 contains 13 residues. CDR3 sequence: CASNRRENTEAFF. In DNA form, the CDR3 reads TGTGCCAGCAATCGGCGGGAGAACACTGAAGCTTTCTTT.

The CDR3 coding sequence is TGTGCCAGCAGCTTAGATGGCCCCCGGGACACCTATGGCTACACCTTC. This encodes CASSLDGPRDTYGYTF. This chain uses TRBV11-2 with TRBJ1-2; D may be TRBD1 (6 bases). In germline, CDR1 is SGHAT, CDR2 FQNNGV. There are 16 residues in the CDR3. Between the trimmed V and J ends, which lost 0 bases and 4 bases, there was a span of 15 bases.

The chain has TRBV10-3 and TRBJ2-3; TRBD1 is a possible D gene (8 bases). With 11 bases removed from V and 3 bases from J, the gap between germline ends came to 18 bases. Germline loops: CDR1 ENHRY, CDR2 SYGVKD. The CDR3 is made up of 14 amino acids. CDR3 sequence reads: CAGRGLAETDTQYF. The CDR3 bases are TGTGCCGGCAGGGGGCTAGCGGAAACAGATACGCAGTATTTT.

This clone was observed a handful of times. This chain connects TRBV6-1 to TRBJ1-6; D gene unclear. With 1 base removed from V and 8 bases from J, the gap between germline ends came to 9 bases. This CDR3 has 14 residues. Germline values: CDR1 MNHNS, CDR2 SASEGT. CDR3 sequence reads: CASSEVNSYSPLHF. CDR3 DNA sequence: TGTGCCAGCAGTGAAGTTAACAGTTATTCACCCCTCCACTTT.

The gene calls are TRBV19 and TRBJ1-2; D possibly corresponds to TRBD1 (5 bases). The CDR3 loop spans 13 amino acids. CDR1 and CDR2 from the germline V gene are LNHDA and SQIVND (reference sequence). The V gene lost 10 bases and the J gene lost 7 bases, with 19 bases spanning the gap. In nucleotides, the CDR3 is TGTGCCACCATTCGTGGGGGGGAGGCTGGCTACACCTTC. Amino acid sequence: CATIRGGEAGYTF.

The chain combines TRBV30 with TRBJ2-1; 14 nucleotides line up with TRBD2. Trimming took 4 bases from V and 6 from J; bases not matched to a gene: 5. The CDR3 contains 15 residues. Germline CDR1 and CDR2: GTSNPN and SVGIG (reference sequence). This CDR3 reads CAWTEGLAGANEQFF. The CDR3 nucleotides are TGTGCCTGGACTGAGGGACTAGCGGGGGCCAATGAGCAGTTCTTC. Full variable domain (remainder filled in from reference TRBV30 and TRBJ2-1): SQTIHQWPATLVQPVGSPLSLECTVEGTSNPNLYWYRQAAGRGLQLLFYSVGIGQISSEVPQNLSASRPQDRQFILSSKKLLLSDSGFYLCAWTEGLAGANEQFFGPGTRLTVL.

This clone is a singleton in its sample. V usage is TRBV19 and J usage is TRBJ1-2; D uncertain. The V end lost 7 bases, the J end lost 2 bases, and 14 bases lay between the germline ends. There are 14 residues in the CDR3. Germline CDR1 and CDR2: LNHDA and SQIVND (reference sequence). CDR3 coding DNA: TGTGCCAGTAACGGGCTGGGAGAGAACTATGGCTACACCTTC. This translates into CASNGLGENYGYTF.

The V gene is TRBV19, the J gene TRBJ1-1; 9 positions agree with TRBD1. CDR3 length: 15 amino acids. V lost 9 bases and J lost 3; bases outside the gene matches: 11. Germline values: CDR1 LNHDA, CDR2 SQIVND (reference sequence). The chain's CDR3 is CASVSKTGGYTEAFF. CDR3 bases: TGTGCCAGCGTCAGTAAAACAGGGGGCTACACTGAAGCTTTCTTT.

V and J are TRBV6-5 and TRBJ1-1, with a tentative D call TRBD1 (5 bases). Trimming left V 0 bases short and J 6 bases short, with 17 bases between. This CDR3 spans 16 amino acids. Germline values: CDR1 MNHEY, CDR2 SVGAGI. CDR3: CASSYSTGGTSAEAFF. In DNA form, the CDR3 reads TGTGCCAGCAGTTACTCCACGGGAGGGACGTCCGCTGAAGCTTTCTTT.

The chain links TRBV5-4 to TRBJ1-6; a weak D match, TRBD1 (6 bases). Per the germline V gene, CDR1 is SGHNT and CDR2 is YYREEE (reference sequence). Trimming took off 3 bases at V and 8 bases at J, with 24 bases between the two ends. The CDR3 is 18 amino acids. The CDR3 is CASSSMKGGGRRDSPLHF. For the CDR3, the DNA is TGTGCCAGCAGCTCGATGAAGGGGGGGGGCCGAAGGGATTCACCCCTCCACTTT. Full variable domain (rest looked up from reference TRBV5-4 and TRBJ1-6): ETGVTQSPTHLIKTRGQQVTLRCSSQSGHNTVSWYQQALGQGPQFIFQYYREEENGRGNFPPRFSGLQFPNYSSELNVNALELDDSALYLCASSSMKGGGRRDSPLHFGNGTRLTVT.

This chain links TRBV7-9 with TRBJ1-4, with D possibly TRBD1 on 5 matching bases. CDR1 is SEHNR and CDR2 is FQNEAQ in the germline V gene (reference sequence). The CDR3 sequence is 15 residues long. V shed 3 bases and J shed 6 bases, with 14 bases lying between them. The CDR3 DNA reads TGTGCCAGCAGCTTCGACAGATCTCTACATGAAAAACTGTTTTTT. Its translation: CASSFDRSLHEKLFF. The variable domain in full, with the rest retrieved from reference TRBV7-9 and TRBJ1-4, is DTGVSQNPRHKITKRGQNVTFRCDPISEHNRLYWYRQTLGQGPEFLTYFQNEAQLEKSRLLSDRFSAERPKGSFSTLEIQRTEQGDSAMYLCASSFDRSLHEKLFFGSGTQLSVL.

This clone occurred a few times. This CDR3 is also generated by other DNA sequences in the sample. The V gene is TRBV7-2, the J gene TRBJ2-1; 8 bases map to TRBD1. The germline V gene has CDR1 SGHTA and CDR2 FQGNSA. CDR3 size: 14 residues. The ends lost 5 bases at V and 4 bases at J; junction bases unmatched: 4. Here the CDR3 reads CASSPRDRYNEQFF. The CDR3 nucleotides are TGTGCCAGCAGCCCGAGGGACAGGTACAATGAGCAGTTCTTC.

V usage is TRBV4-1 and J usage is TRBJ1-2; 7 bases agree with TRBD1. V was clipped by 1 base and J by 4 bases; unmatched bases: 6. The length of the CDR3 is 15 residues. Germline assignment: CDR1 MGHRA and CDR2 YSYEKL. The CDR3, as DNA: TGCGCCAGCAGCCAAGCGGAGACAGGGACCTATGGCTACACCTTC. Protein product: CASSQAETGTYGYTF.

The chain joins TRBV3-1 (or the pseudogene TRBV3-2) to TRBJ1-6, with no clear D. The ends were cut back, 4 bases at V and 0 bases at J, with 4 bases in the middle. This CDR3 has 14 residues. Germline V CDR1 and CDR2: LGHDT, YNNKEL (reference sequence). The CDR3 DNA reads as TGTGCCAGCAGCCGCAGCTCCTATAATTCACCCCTCCACTTT. It encodes CASSRSSYNSPLHF.

This clone was seen a handful of times. CDR3 sequence reads: CASSESPGYNSPLHF. The CDR3 DNA reads as TGTGCCAGCAGTGAGAGCCCTGGTTATAATTCACCCCTCCACTTT. The chain links TRBV6-4 to TRBJ1-6; no clear D gene. This CDR3 spans 15 amino acids. Trimming took 3 bases from V and 4 from J, leaving 10 bases between them. Germline loops: CDR1 MRHNA, CDR2 SNTAGT.

This sequence joins TRBV5-1 and TRBJ2-5; no definite D call. V was clipped by 0 bases and J by 0 bases, with 9 bases between them. The germline CDR1 and CDR2 sequences are SGHRS and YFSETQ. CDR3 length: 15 amino acids. The CDR3 here is CASSLAVSYQETQYF. CDR3 bases: TGCGCCAGCAGCTTGGCCGTTTCGTACCAAGAGACCCAGTACTTC.

This clone showed up just once. The chain is built from TRBV18 and TRBJ2-7, with 7 bases lining up with TRBD1. This CDR3 has 15 amino acids. The trim removed 5 bases at V and 0 bases at J, leaving 7 bases unmatched. CDR1 is KGHSH, CDR2 LQKENI, per germline. CDR3 sequence: CASSVTGYPSYEQYV. The CDR3 DNA sequence: TGTGCCAGCTCAGTGACAGGGTACCCCTCCTACGAGCAGTACGTC.